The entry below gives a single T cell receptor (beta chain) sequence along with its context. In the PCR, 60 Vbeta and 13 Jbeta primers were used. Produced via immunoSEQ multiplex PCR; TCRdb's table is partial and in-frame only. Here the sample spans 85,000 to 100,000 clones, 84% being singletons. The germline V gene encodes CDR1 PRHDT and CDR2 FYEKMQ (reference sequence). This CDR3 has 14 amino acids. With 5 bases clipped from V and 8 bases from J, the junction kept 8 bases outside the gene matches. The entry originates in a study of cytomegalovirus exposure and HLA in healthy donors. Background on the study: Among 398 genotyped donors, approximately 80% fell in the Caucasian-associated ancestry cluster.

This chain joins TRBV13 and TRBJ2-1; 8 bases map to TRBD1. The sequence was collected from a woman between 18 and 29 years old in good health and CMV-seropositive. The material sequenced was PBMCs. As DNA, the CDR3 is TGTGCCAGCAGCCCCCGGGCGACAGGGGATGAGCAGTTCTTC. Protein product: CASSPRATGDEQFF.